The present entry profiles one T cell receptor (beta chain) with its context. This clonotype was counted at least ten times. The antigen it recognizes is unknown. No clone much larger than this one lies a single base away; base qualities are absent. This sample is part of a study of early T cells in non-severe SARS-CoV-2 infection (dated by TCRdb to the early 2020s). Regarding the study in general: Because TCR sequencing was done on bulk RNA from unsorted whole blood, the alpha and beta chains could not be paired. Broader findings and caveats from the paper: VDJdb matching was skewed toward anti-spike CD8 responses and likely underestimated virus-specific expansions, missing private and CD4 specificities.

Library construction relied on 5' RACE. Sequencer: NextSeq 500. In the TCR library protocol, unique molecular identifiers were attached to individual cDNA molecules to correct for PCR bias and sequencing error. Both TCR alpha and beta chains were sequenced, and tight co-correlation was observed between alpha and beta sequence abundances in each sample. The authors' analysis ran thus. V gene, J gene and CDR3 annotation of TCR sequences was performed with Decombinator V4. Expanded TCRs were defined as changing significantly between any two time points under a Poisson model with p below 0.0001. TCR abundances were normalised to the total number of TCRs sequenced per sample and expressed as counts per million. TRAV1-2 paired with TRAJ12, TRAJ20 or TRAJ33 defined MAIT TCRs, while TRAV10 paired with TRAJ18 defined iNKT TCRs. A search of VDJdb, accessed on 1 November 2021, was run for TCRs annotated to CMV, EBV and SARS-CoV-2, with TCRs annotated for multiple antigens excluded. TCRdb trimmed public reads at Q25 via fastp, called clones via MiXCR and kept in-frame beta chains. Each CDR3 protein appears once, grouped with its most common genes and DNA. TCRdb's processing, not the study's, gives the V and J calls here. This sample lists some 26,000 distinct CDR3 sequences; 4.4% were detected once. The top ten clones comprise over 9.5% of the sample.

The CDR3 runs 15 residues from the cysteine to the phenylalanine. The sequence is cut down to CDR3 DNA, 45 bases in frame from base 1. As encoded in the germline V gene (reference sequence), CDR1 is LGHDT while CDR2 is YNNKEL. V is cut back by 4 bases and J by 6 bases, with 6 bases in the junction unmatched. A case-control design nested within a healthcare worker cohort in London, UK, was used, with weekly nasopharyngeal swab PCR tests and blood sampling performed. Healthcare workers were recruited between 23 and 31 March 2020, during the week of the UK lockdown, and were followed weekly for up to about 15 weeks.

The source of this sequence is an adult who was a healthcare worker with PCR-confirmed SARS-CoV-2 infection or an uninfected control (not recorded which). The chain is assembled from TRBV3-1 and TRBJ2-1; the central 10 bases match TRBD2. The sample comprised whole blood. The DNA reads TGTGCCAGCAGCCGAGGGACTAGCGAGACCAATGAGCAGTTCTTC. Its product reads: CASSRGTSETNEQFF.